Listed here is a single T cell receptor (beta chain). The data are from a study of OX40 agonist ivuxolimab in advanced cancers. Study background: Three individuals attained partial responses, comprising one hepatocellular carcinoma case and two cutaneous melanoma cases.

The V gene lost 8 bases and the J gene lost 0 bases, with 14 bases spanning the gap. This CDR3 spans 15 amino acids. Germline CDR1 and CDR2: MNHEY and SVGAGI. The data were produced by immunoSEQ multiplex PCR, yet TCRdb's version contains in-frame clones alone and is incomplete. The data contain tens of thousands of clones, over 80% of them singletons. Sequencing was performed on CD4+ or CD8+ T cells sorted from blood, taken in a trial of the OX40 agonist ivuxolimab. The receptor was derived from an adult with an advanced solid tumor such as melanoma, head and neck, liver or kidney cancer. The chain uses TRBV6-5 and TRBJ1-5; no reliable D call. In DNA form, the CDR3 reads TGTGCCAGCGGGCCGGGGTTCGATAGCAATCAGCCCCAGCATTTT. It translates to CASGPGFDSNQPQHF.